This T cell receptor beta chain stems from a study of regulatory T cells in long-lasting Graves disease. Whole-study results and caveats: Persistent disease preferred TRBV28, TRBJ1-2 and TRBJ2-5. Accuracy was possibly reduced by small sample size. Persistent Graves' patients showed a TCR diversity that was lower than that of newly diagnosed ones.

A word on this clonotype: Its antigen is not identified.

Investigators prepared the TCR beta libraries by applying iRepertoire HTBI primers and Arm-PCR of CDR3 regions. One entry per CDR3 protein results from TCRdb running MiXCR on the multiplex PCR reads. The data hold fewer than 600,000 distinct CDR3 sequences, with approximately 22% observed a single time. Time point meaning: persistent/refractory GD, antithyroid drugs over 5 years with positive TRAb. PBMC RNA served as the TCR library source. Germline-derived CDR1 and CDR2 are MNHEY and SVGAGI. Trimming took off 0 bases at V and 7 bases at J, with 16 bases between the two ends. This CDR3 contains 17 residues.

This rearrangement joins TRBV6-5 to TRBJ1-6; possibly TRBD1 for D (6 bases). This clonotype was sampled from a female donor with Graves disease. This specimen was peripheral blood mononuclear cells (PBMCs), taken when the disease was refractory, from a patient treated with antithyroid drugs. CDR3 in amino acids: CASSYSIGIGGNSPLHF. CDR3 DNA: TGTGCCAGCAGTTACTCGATCGGGATAGGGGGGAATTCACCCCTCCACTTT.